The clone carrying this T cell receptor beta chain appeared a few times. The antigen remains undetermined. Germline V lookup: CDR1 MNHEY, CDR2 SVGAGI. V lost 6 bases, J lost 2 bases, and 17 bases lay in between. This CDR3 is 15 amino acids long. TCRdb re-called the 5' RACE reads through MiXCR, storing one row per CDR3 protein. Of about 350,000 distinct CDR3 sequences in the sample, approximately 14% were seen once. The data were taken from a study of T-cell memory formation after mild COVID-19. Overall study context: The two donors had largely donor-specific TCR clusters.

The study, taken as a whole, reports: Certain responding clones were present in pre-infection memory, suggesting participation of cross-reactive memory. Later expanders leaned CD4+, whereas clones that contracted between day 15 and 85 were balanced CD4/CD8.

Sequenced material: PBMCs or a T cell subset sorted from them (not recorded which). The sequence came from a man aged 18 to 35 who had mild COVID-19 (a few samples of this study predate the infection). Cell type and time point are not known. This chain connects TRBV6-5 to TRBJ2-7; no definite D call. CDR3 in DNA: TGTGCCAGCAGCTCCGACACAAGGTTGGCCTACGAGCAGTACTTC. Its translation: CASSSDTRLAYEQYF.